This T cell receptor (beta chain) was observed in a study of T cell repertoires in ileal Crohn's disease. Study at large: Every patient was operated on for stricturing (roughly 61%) or penetrating (approximately 40%) complications. Study results and caveats: Endoscopic recurrence occurred in every patient whose clonality exceeded 26.8%. Mucosal expansions were suggested to be mainly CD8 T cells.

With regard to this clone: Its antigen is currently unknown.

V lost 3 bases to trimming and J lost 2 bases, with 14 bases between them. This CDR3 is 16 amino acids long. Germline-derived CDR1 and CDR2 are MGHRA and YSYEKL. Measured with immunoSEQ multiplex PCR; TCRdb has only the in-frame clones, and not every one. Of 14,000 or so clones in the sample, about 85% were seen once. The clonotype comes from an adult with Crohn's disease. V and J are TRBV4-1 and TRBJ1-3; D is unclear. The source material was ileal tissue. CDR3 sequence reads: CASSQPLKGAGNTIYF. The CDR3 nucleotides are TGCGCCAGCAGCCAGCCCTTGAAGGGAGCTGGAAACACCATATATTTT.